This paragraph covers one TCR beta chain sequence. Its specificity is unknown. It was with 60 Vbeta and 13 Jbeta primers that the PCR ran. The table came from immunoSEQ multiplex PCR; TCRdb's copy has only in-frame clones and leaves some out. The sample has 150,000 or so clones; around 82% are singletons. The data stem from a study of cytomegalovirus exposure and HLA in healthy donors. Study-wide points: Relative to the roughly 690-donor mean, N-insertions were reportedly fewer in an Asian-associated ancestry cluster in a later analysis.

The germline CDR1 and CDR2 sequences are SGHRS and YFSETQ. V was pared by 4 bases and J by 4 bases, with 12 bases between. The CDR3 contains 14 residues. The receptor was isolated from a woman aged 40 to 50 in good health and CMV-seropositive. The sequenced sample was PBMCs. The gene calls are TRBV5-1 and TRBJ2-1; D is unclear. The DNA for the CDR3 is TGCGCCAGCAGCACCCCCCAGGTTTACAATGAGCAGTTCTTC. It codes for CASSTPQVYNEQFF.